The 11 T cell receptor beta chains below all came from one sample that was sequenced in a study of shared clonotypes between healthy human individuals. Clones were sequenced by immunoSEQ multiplex PCR, and TCRdb holds only the in-frame ones, with some missing. Of about 190,000 clones in the sample, 66% are singletons; the top ten hold about 10%. Sequenced sample: memory CD4+ T cells sorted from blood. Subset indicated: CD45RA-negative fraction. Receptor source: a young man in good health.

This chain connects TRBV19 to TRBJ2-1; 9 positions agree with TRBD2. This CDR3 is 14 amino acids long. Germline V gene data show CDR1 as LNHDA and CDR2 as SQIVND (reference sequence). Trimming removed 9 bases from V and 7 bases from J; junction bases left unmatched: 10. For the CDR3, the DNA is TGTGCCAGCCAGCGGACTAGCGCTAGTAATGAGCAGTTCTTC. Translating gives CASQRTSASNEQFF.

This clone was seen only a few times. V usage is TRBV2 and J usage is TRBJ1-1; D unresolved. Germline-derived CDR1 and CDR2 are SNHLY and FYNNEI. CDR3 length: 11 residues. Trimming removed 6 bases from V and 10 bases from J, with 12 bases in between. The CDR3 reads CASRGGGGAFF. Here the CDR3 DNA reads TGTGCCAGCAGGGGAGGCGGAGGAGCTTTCTTT. The variable domain in full, with the rest retrieved from reference TRBV2 and TRBJ1-1, is EPEVTQTPSHQVTQMGQEVILRCVPISNHLYFYWYRQILGQKVEFLVSFYNNEISEKSEIFDDQFSVERPDGSNFTLKIRSTKLEDSAMYFCASRGGGGAFFGQGTRLTVV.

The gene calls are TRBV5-6 and TRBJ2-1, with unresolved D. The CDR3 length is 13 residues. Trimming left V 1 base short and J 6 bases short, with 8 bases between. Germline values: CDR1 SGHDT, CDR2 YYEEEE. CDR3 coding DNA: TGTGCCAGCAGCTTGCGACACTCCAATGAGCAGTTCTTC. The encoded protein is CASSLRHSNEQFF.

This clone was seen at least ten times. This rearrangement joins TRBV2 to TRBJ1-1; D is uncertain. Trimming took 8 bases from V and 0 from J, leaving 16 bases between them. This CDR3 contains 15 residues. CDR1 and CDR2 from the germline V gene are SNHLY and FYNNEI. The CDR3 DNA reads TGTGCCAGCTCACGACACAGAGCCATGAACACTGAAGCTTTCTTT. It translates to CASSRHRAMNTEAFF.

This chain connects TRBV5-5 to TRBJ1-5; 8 bases are shared with TRBD1. V was pared by 3 bases and J by 0 bases, with 5 bases of the junction left unmatched. The CDR3 totals 16 residues. The germline V gene has CDR1 SGHKS and CDR2 YYEKEE (reference sequence). The CDR3: CASSSGQGYSNQPQHF. The CDR3, as DNA: TGTGCCAGCAGCTCCGGACAGGGCTATAGCAATCAGCCCCAGCATTTT.

The chain couples TRBV7-8 to TRBJ2-7, with D unresolved. The CDR3 extends over 12 amino acids. The germline V and J ends were trimmed by 5 bases and 5 bases, with 10 bases remaining between them. In germline, CDR1 is SGHVS, CDR2 FQNEAQ. This CDR3 is CASSTLTDEQYF. CDR3 sequence (DNA): TGTGCCAGCAGCACCCTGACGGACGAGCAGTACTTC.

This clone was detected only a few times. This rearrangement joins TRBV2 to TRBJ2-2; D unresolved. Germline V gene sequence: CDR1 SNHLY, CDR2 FYNNEI. This CDR3 region has 12 residues. The germline V and J ends were trimmed by 6 bases and 0 bases, with 2 bases remaining between them. The CDR3 loop reads CASSPNTGELFF. The DNA for the CDR3 is TGTGCCAGCAGCCCGAACACCGGGGAGCTGTTTTTT.

This chain joins TRBV29-1 and TRBJ2-2; no firm D call. V was trimmed by 1 base and J by 6 bases, leaving 6 bases between them. The CDR3 loop spans 12 amino acids. Germline V lookup: CDR1 SQVTM, CDR2 ANQGSEA. The CDR3 nucleotides are TGCAGCGTTGAAGGTGGTCCCGGGGAGCTGTTTTTT. Translating it yields CSVEGGPGELFF.

The gene calls are TRBV6-6 and TRBJ2-5; possible D gene TRBD2, 6 bases. The germline CDR1 and CDR2 sequences are MNHNY and SVGAGI (reference sequence). Trimming cost V 2 bases and J 7 bases, with 14 bases left between them. The CDR3 runs 14 residues. CDR3 coding DNA: TGTGCCAGCAGTTACGGAGGGGATGGCGGGACCCAGTACTTC. This gives the protein CASSYGGDGGTQYF.

The J gene is TRBJ2-3, the V gene TRBV7-9; 7 nucleotides agree with TRBD1. The germline V gene encodes CDR1 SEHNR and CDR2 FQNEAQ (reference sequence). Losses at the gene ends were 3 bases for V and 0 bases for J; bases not matched to a gene: 3. The CDR3 is 15 residues long. The CDR3, as DNA: TGTGCCAGCAGCTTGAAGGGACAGAGCACAGATACGCAGTATTTT. This translates into CASSLKGQSTDTQYF.

The chain employs TRBV6-5 and TRBJ2-7, with TRBD1 matching over 7 bases. The CDR3 totals 15 residues. From germline, CDR1 is MNHEY and CDR2 SVGAGI. J gave up 3 bases and V 0 bases, and 5 bases lay outside the gene matches. The CDR3 region has the DNA TGTGCCAGCAGTTACTCGGGGGACAGCGGCTACGAGCAGTACTTC. Protein product: CASSYSGDSGYEQYF.